This TCR beta chain was sequenced for a study of OX40 agonist ivuxolimab in advanced cancers. Study conclusions and caveats: Partial responders dosed at 0.1-3.0 mg/kg displayed clonal expansion ranking among the lowest. Averaged across samples, CD8+ T cells carried more expanded clones than CD4+ did. At doses 0.1 to 3.0 mg/kg, CD4+ and CD8+ clones expanded. There were also nonresponders showing low normalized T-cell clonal expansion.

Deletions cut 2 bases from V and 5 bases from J, with 16 bases between. CDR1 SGHTS and CDR2 YDEGEE come from the germline V gene. This CDR3 has 15 amino acids. Sequenced by immunoSEQ multiplex PCR; TCRdb stores in-frame clones only, minus some. The sample lists roughly 46,000 clones; about 88% were seen once. Turning to this clone: What it recognizes is unknown.

The sample consisted of CD4+ or CD8+ T cells sorted from blood, taken in a trial of the OX40 agonist ivuxolimab. This TCR derives from an adult with an advanced solid tumor such as melanoma, head and neck, liver or kidney cancer. This sequence joins TRBV5-8 and TRBJ1-2; D perhaps matches TRBD1 (5 bases). CDR3 amino acids: CASSLLGGELYGYTF. The CDR3 nucleotides read TGTGCCAGCAGCTTACTCGGGGGGGAACTTTATGGCTACACCTTC.